This T cell receptor (beta chain) was sequenced for a study of regulatory T cells in long-lasting Graves disease. Construction of the TCR beta libraries employed iRepertoire HTBI primers in conjunction with Arm-PCR of CDR3 regions. Each CDR3 protein gets one entry after TCRdb re-called the multiplex PCR reads with MiXCR. The sample has a few hundred thousand distinct CDR3 sequences, around 15% seen once; the top ten hold around a quarter. CDR1 SEHNR and CDR2 FQNEAQ come from the germline V gene (reference sequence). The CDR3 is made up of 15 amino acids. J gave up 9 bases and V 5 bases, and 10 bases lay outside the gene matches. The time point was: newly diagnosed GD, antithyroid drugs for less than 3 months. PBMC-extracted RNA yielded the TCR library. Study outcomes and limitations: Persistent disease favored TRBV28, TRBJ1-2 and TRBJ2-5.

About this clonotype: Antigen specificity is unknown.

These data also featured in a second study, about T cells in Graves' hyperthyroidism and ophthalmopathy.

The clonotype originates from a woman aged 18-29 years with Graves disease. V gene TRBV7-9 combines with J gene TRBJ1-6; TRBD1 matches at 7 bases. Material: peripheral blood mononuclear cells (PBMCs), obtained at new diagnosis, from a patient treated with antithyroid drugs. This chain's CDR3 is CASSPNDREVSPLHF. As DNA, the CDR3 is TGTGCCAGCAGCCCAAACGACAGGGAGGTTTCACCCCTCCACTTT.